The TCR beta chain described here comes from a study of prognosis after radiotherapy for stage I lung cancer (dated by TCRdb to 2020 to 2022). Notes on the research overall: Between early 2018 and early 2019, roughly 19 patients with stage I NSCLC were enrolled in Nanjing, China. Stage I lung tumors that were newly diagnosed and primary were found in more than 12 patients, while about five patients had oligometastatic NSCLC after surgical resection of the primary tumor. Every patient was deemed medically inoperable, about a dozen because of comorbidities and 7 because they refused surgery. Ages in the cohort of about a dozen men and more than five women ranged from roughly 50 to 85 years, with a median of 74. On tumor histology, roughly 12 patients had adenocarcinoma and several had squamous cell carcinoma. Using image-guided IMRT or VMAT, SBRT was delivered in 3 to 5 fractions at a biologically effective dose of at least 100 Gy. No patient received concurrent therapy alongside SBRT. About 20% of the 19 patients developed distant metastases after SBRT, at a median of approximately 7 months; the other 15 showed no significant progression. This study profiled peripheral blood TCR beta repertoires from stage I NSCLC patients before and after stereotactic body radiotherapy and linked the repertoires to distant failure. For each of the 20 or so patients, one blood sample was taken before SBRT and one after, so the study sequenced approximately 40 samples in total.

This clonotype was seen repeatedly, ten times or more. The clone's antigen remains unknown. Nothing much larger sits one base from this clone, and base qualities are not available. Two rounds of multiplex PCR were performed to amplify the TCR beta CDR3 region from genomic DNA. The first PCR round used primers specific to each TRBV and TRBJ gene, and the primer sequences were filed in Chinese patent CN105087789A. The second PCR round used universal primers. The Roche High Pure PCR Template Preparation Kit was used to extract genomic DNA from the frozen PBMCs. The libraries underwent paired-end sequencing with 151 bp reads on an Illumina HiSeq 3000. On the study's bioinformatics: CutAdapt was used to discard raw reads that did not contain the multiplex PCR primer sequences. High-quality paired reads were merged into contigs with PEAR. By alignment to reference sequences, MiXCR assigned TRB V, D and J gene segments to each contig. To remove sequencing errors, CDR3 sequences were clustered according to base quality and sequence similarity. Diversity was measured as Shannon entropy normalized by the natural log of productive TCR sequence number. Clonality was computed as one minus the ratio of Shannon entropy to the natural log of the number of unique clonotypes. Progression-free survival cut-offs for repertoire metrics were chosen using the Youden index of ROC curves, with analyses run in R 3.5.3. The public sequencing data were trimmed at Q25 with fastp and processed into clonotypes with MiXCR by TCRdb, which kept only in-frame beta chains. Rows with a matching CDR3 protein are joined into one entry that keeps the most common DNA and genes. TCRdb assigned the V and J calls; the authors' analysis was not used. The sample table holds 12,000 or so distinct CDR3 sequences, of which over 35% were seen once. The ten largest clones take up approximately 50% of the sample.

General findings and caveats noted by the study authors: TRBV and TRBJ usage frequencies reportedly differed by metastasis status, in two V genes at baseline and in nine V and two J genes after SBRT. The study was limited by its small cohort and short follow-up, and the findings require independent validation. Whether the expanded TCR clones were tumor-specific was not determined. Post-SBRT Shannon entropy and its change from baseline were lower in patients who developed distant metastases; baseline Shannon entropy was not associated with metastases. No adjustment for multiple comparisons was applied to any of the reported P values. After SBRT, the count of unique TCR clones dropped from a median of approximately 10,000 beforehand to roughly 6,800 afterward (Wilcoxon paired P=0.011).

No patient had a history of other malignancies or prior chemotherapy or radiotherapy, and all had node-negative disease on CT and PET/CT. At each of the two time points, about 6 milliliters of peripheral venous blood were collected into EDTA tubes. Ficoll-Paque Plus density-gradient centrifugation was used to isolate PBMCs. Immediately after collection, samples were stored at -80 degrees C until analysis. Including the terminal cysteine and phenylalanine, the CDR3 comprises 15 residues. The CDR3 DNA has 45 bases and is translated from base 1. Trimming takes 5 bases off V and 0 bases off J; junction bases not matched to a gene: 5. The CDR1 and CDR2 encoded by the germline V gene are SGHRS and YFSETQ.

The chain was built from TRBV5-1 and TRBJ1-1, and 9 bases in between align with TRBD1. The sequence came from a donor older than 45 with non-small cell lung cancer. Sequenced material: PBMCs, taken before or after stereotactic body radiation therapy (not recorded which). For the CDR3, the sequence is CASRQTGGMNTEAFF. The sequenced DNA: TGCGCCAGCAGGCAGACAGGGGGGATGAACACTGAAGCTTTCTTT.